These 29 T cell receptor gamma chains share one sample of origin, sequenced in a study of gamma delta lymphoproliferative disorders and STAT genes. PBMCs from patients and controls supplied the genomic DNA for sequencing. TCRdb re-called clones from the multiplex PCR reads via CATT. The profile shows roughly 2,500 gamma-chain clones, around 20% of them singletons. Sequencing was performed on blood. The source is a human donor with gamma-delta T-cell large granular lymphocyte leukemia.

There are a few counts of this clone. Other nucleotide sequences in the sample specify the same CDR3. The genes are TRGV4 and TRGJ1 or TRGJ2. No J segment appears in TCRdb, so it was assigned here by matching the sequence to germline. Trimming took 0 bases from V and 6 from J; bases not matched to a gene: 2. Germline CDR1 is EGSTGY and CDR2 is YDSYTSSV. This CDR3 is 12 amino acids long. Here the CDR3 DNA reads TGTGCCACCTGGGATGGGCGTTATAAGAAACTCTTT. Translating gives CATWDGRYKKLF.

This chain joins TRGV10 and TRGJ1 or TRGJ2. Here the J gene came from matching the DNA to germline, since TCRdb omits it. TRGV10 is an ORF, and what it does is uncertain. Losses at the gene ends were 8 bases for V and 2 bases for J; bases not matched to a gene: 7. The CDR3 runs 13 residues. The CDR3 region is CAAWEPDYYKKLF. For the CDR3, the DNA is TGTGCTGCGTGGGAACCCGATTATTATAAGAAACTCTTT.

In the case of this clone: The limits of the CDR3 on the DNA are not certain, so only TCRdb's listed CDR3 is given. J gene calling gave no result, while the V gene is TRGV2. From germline, CDR1 is EGSNGY and CDR2 YDSYNSKV. Counting both end residues, the CDR3 totals 19 amino acids. Here the CDR3 reads CATWDGPIIRNSLAVEQHF.

About this clone itself: Other DNA sequences in the same sample also yield this CDR3. This chain links TRGV2 with TRGJP2. TCRdb supplies no J gene; here it was assigned by aligning the nucleotide sequence to germline. In germline, CDR1 is EGSNGY, CDR2 YDSYNSKV. The V segment lost 0 bases and the J segment 8 bases; nucleotides outside the gene matches: 6. The CDR3 is 14 residues long. DNA of the CDR3: TGTGCCACCTGGGACGGGCCAGGCGATTGGATCAAGACGTTT. This codes for CATWDGPGDWIKTF.

A note on this clone: The listed TCRdb protein conflicts with the DNA translation at residue 7, and the protein shown is translated directly from the DNA. The chain uses TRGV8 and TRGJP1. In the absence of a J gene in TCRdb, the DNA was matched to germline to assign it here. There are 13 residues in the CDR3. The germline V gene encodes CDR1 VENAVY and CDR2 YDSYNSRV. CDR3: CATWDTNGWFKIF. In nucleotides, the CDR3 is TGTGCCACCTGGGATACCAATGGTTGGTTCAAGATATTT.

This chain joins TRGV2 and TRGJ1 or TRGJ2. The J gene, missing from TCRdb, was assigned here through DNA to germline matching. The V segment lost 10 bases and the J segment 3 bases; nucleotides outside the gene matches: 9. Per germline, CDR1 EGSNGY and CDR2 YDSYNSKV. The CDR3 length is 12 residues. CDR3 sequence reads: CATSSVYYKKLF. The CDR3 DNA sequence: TGTGCCACTTCTTCAGTTTATTATAAGAAACTCTTT.

On this clone itself: It is unclear where the CDR3 begins or ends on the DNA, so no DNA is shown, and the CDR3 is as TCRdb lists it. The J gene has no call, while the V gene is TRGV11. TRGV11 is an ORF; its function is uncertain. The CDR3 adds up to 19 amino acids, both ends counted. The CDR3 spells CTTVPAGLGRGRANYKKLF.

This chain connects TRGV2 to TRGJ1 or TRGJ2. Here the J gene was assigned by germline matching of the DNA, as TCRdb has none. The V gene's germline CDR1 is EGSNGY and CDR2 YDSYNSKV. V gave up 0 bases and J gave up 8 bases; unmatched junction bases: 10. The CDR3 is 14 amino acids. CDR3: CATWDGQEEDKKLF. CDR3 bases: TGTGCCACCTGGGACGGGCAAGAAGAGGATAAGAAACTCTTT.

This clone was observed a handful of times. This chain connects TRGV2 to TRGJ1 or TRGJ2. TCRdb supplies no J gene; here it was assigned by aligning the nucleotide sequence to germline. The CDR3 runs to 16 residues. The ends lost 4 bases at V and 7 bases at J; junction bases unmatched: 19. In germline, CDR1 is EGSNGY, CDR2 YDSYNSKV. This chain's CDR3 is CATWEGLRGRWYKKLF. CDR3 sequence (DNA): TGTGCCACCTGGGAAGGCCTGAGGGGTCGGTGGTATAAGAAACTCTTT.

This clone was detected only once. This chain joins TRGV5 and TRGJ1 or TRGJ2. TCRdb leaves out the J gene; it was filled in here by matching the DNA to germline. Germline V gene lookup returns CDR1 VINAFY and CDR2 YDVSNSKD. The CDR3 contains 10 residues. The J segment lost 10 bases and the V segment lost 4 bases, leaving 4 bases of the junction unmatched. The CDR3 DNA follows: TGTGCCACCTGGGAGGGAAAGAAACTCTTT. This codes for CATWEGKKLF.

The chain couples TRGV8 to TRGJ1 or TRGJ2. The J gene was not available in TCRdb and was assigned here by matching the DNA to germline segments. The CDR3 is 12 amino acids. J lost 5 bases, V lost 5 bases, and 6 bases had no gene match. Germline V gene lookup returns CDR1 VENAVY and CDR2 YDSYNSRV. As DNA, the CDR3 is TGTGCCACCTGGGCCAAGGATTATAAGAAACTCTTT. Its protein is CATWAKDYKKLF.

The rearrangement uses TRGV9 and TRGJP2. The J gene, absent from TCRdb, was called here by matching the DNA to germline. Looked up from germline, CDR1 is GITISATS and CDR2 is ISYDGTV (reference sequence). CDR3 length: 14 amino acids. The junction had 10 bases not matched to a gene; V was cut back by 0 bases and J by 12 bases. CDR3 bases: TGTGCCTTGTGGGAGGTGCAAAGGGAGCGGATCAAGACGTTT. Translated, it gives CALWEVQRERIKTF.

The gene calls are TRGV4 and TRGJ1 or TRGJ2. The J gene comes from matching the DNA to germline here; TCRdb lacks it. CDR1 is EGSTGY, CDR2 YDSYTSSV, per germline. With V trimmed by 0 bases and J by 0 bases, 8 bases remained unmatched. This CDR3 is 16 amino acids long. CDR3 nucleotides: TGTGCCACCTGGGATGGGAACGAAAAGAATTATTATAAGAAACTCTTT. Amino acids: CATWDGNEKNYYKKLF.

There are a few counts of this clone. The V and J genes are TRGV8 and TRGJ1 or TRGJ2. As TCRdb names no J gene, one was assigned here on the basis of a DNA match to germline. The V and J ends lost 3 bases and 6 bases, in that order; junction bases with no gene match: 5. The CDR3 is made up of 12 amino acids. The germline CDR1 and CDR2 sequences are VENAVY and YDSYNSRV. In nucleotides, the CDR3 is TGTGCCACCTGGGATTGGTTTTATAAGAAACTCTTT. Its protein product is CATWDWFYKKLF.

This clone appeared a few times. The chain is built from TRGV4 and TRGJ1 or TRGJ2. In the absence of a J gene in TCRdb, the DNA was matched to germline to assign it here. The length of the CDR3 is 14 residues. V shed 4 bases and J 12 bases; nucleotides not matched to a gene: 18. Germline values: CDR1 EGSTGY, CDR2 YDSYTSSV. CDR3 protein: CATWDEVGSGGKLF. In DNA, the CDR3 is TGTGCCACCTGGGACGAAGTCGGTTCGGGGGGGAAACTCTTT.

This chain joins TRGV10 and TRGJ1 or TRGJ2. The J gene, missing from TCRdb, was assigned here through DNA to germline matching. TRGV10 is annotated as an ORF whose role is uncertain. V dropped 6 bases and J dropped 4; count of bases not matched to a gene: 4. The CDR3 totals 12 residues. The CDR3 DNA reads as TGTGCTGCGTGGTGCCTCTATTATAAGAAACTCTTT. Translation gives CAAWCLYYKKLF.

Note on this clone: An end of the junction differs from the germline gene, which may be a read error. The chain is built from TRGV2 and TRGJ1 or TRGJ2. TCRdb gives no J gene; it was assigned here by matching the DNA to germline. This CDR3 has 9 residues. In germline, CDR1 is EGSNGY, CDR2 YDSYNSKV. The CDR3 loop reads CATWNGKLF. CDR3 nucleotides: TGTGCCACCTGGAACGGGAAACTCTTT.

Remarks on this clone: The junction departs from germline at one end; a sequencing error may be responsible. The rearrangement uses TRGV2 and TRGJP1. TCRdb supplies no J gene; here it was assigned by aligning the nucleotide sequence to germline. The CDR3 consists of 14 residues. CDR1 and CDR2 from the germline V gene are EGSNGY and YDSYNSKV. The CDR3: CATWDETNGWFKIF. The CDR3 DNA sequence: TGTGCCACCTGGGACGAAACCAATGGTTGGTTCAAGATATTT.

This clone is categorized as medium-sized (0.01 to 0.1%). V usage is TRGV10 and J usage is TRGJ1 or TRGJ2. TCRdb leaves out the J gene; it was filled in here by matching the DNA to germline. TRGV10 qualifies as an ORF whose function is uncertain. The CDR3 is 14 amino acids. The V segment lost 11 bases and the J segment 1 base; nucleotides outside the gene matches: 12. The CDR3 DNA is TGTGCTGCGACCCCCAGACCTAATTATTATAAGAAACTCTTT. Its translation: CAATPRPNYYKKLF.

This clone is medium-sized within its sample. The genes are TRGV10 and TRGJ1 or TRGJ2. In the absence of a J gene in TCRdb, the DNA was matched to germline to assign it here. TRGV10 qualifies as an ORF whose function is uncertain. V was pared by 8 bases and J by 3 bases, with 5 bases of the junction left unmatched. This CDR3 is 12 amino acids long. CDR3 residues: CAAWDIYYKKLF. In DNA form, the CDR3 reads TGTGCTGCGTGGGACATTTATTATAAGAAACTCTTT.

This clone is labeled large. This sequence joins TRGV4 and TRGJ1 or TRGJ2. TCRdb gives no J gene; it was assigned here by matching the DNA to germline. The germline V gene encodes CDR1 EGSTGY and CDR2 YDSYTSSV. This CDR3 comprises 16 residues. Unmatched junction bases numbered 14, after V lost 4 bases and J lost 2 bases. The CDR3 coding sequence is TGTGCCACCTGGGACGGGCCTAGCATGGATTATTATAAGAAACTCTTT. Residues: CATWDGPSMDYYKKLF.

As for this clone: The DNA is omitted, as the CDR3 cannot be located on it reliably, and the CDR3 follows TCRdb's listing. This chain's CDR3 is CTTVPAGSRDPIYYKKLF. No J gene call was made, and the V gene is TRGV11. TRGV11 is reported as an ORF; its role is uncertain. The CDR3 has 18 residues if both end residues are counted.

This chain joins TRGV3 and TRGJ1 or TRGJ2. TCRdb supplies no J gene; here it was assigned by aligning the nucleotide sequence to germline. Germline CDR1 reads VTNTFY; CDR2 reads YDVSTARD (reference sequence). Trimming took 0 bases from V and 1 from J; bases not matched to a gene: 9. This CDR3 is 16 amino acids long. CDR3 protein: CATWDRPAVNYYKKLF. In nucleotides, the CDR3 is TGTGCCACCTGGGACAGGCCCGCTGTAAATTATTATAAGAAACTCTTT.

There are a few counts of this clone. The sample carries other DNA sequences with the same CDR3. This chain connects TRGV2 to TRGJP1. Germline matching of the DNA provided the J gene here, since TCRdb leaves it blank. The trim removed 1 base at V and 4 bases at J, leaving 3 bases unmatched. Looked up from germline, CDR1 is EGSNGY and CDR2 is YDSYNSKV. The length of the CDR3 is 14 residues. The DNA of the CDR3 is TGTGCCACCTGGGACGGATACACTGGTTGGTTCAAGATATTT. As protein: CATWDGYTGWFKIF.

V and J are TRGV10 and TRGJ1 or TRGJ2. The J gene, not given by TCRdb, was assigned here from a germline match of the nucleotide sequence. TRGV10 is designated an ORF whose function remains uncertain. J was trimmed by 5 bases and V by 8 bases; bases with no gene match: 7. The CDR3 has 12 amino acids. CDR3 nucleotides: TGTGCTGCGTGGGTGCCAAATTATAAGAAACTCTTT. Residues: CAAWVPNYKKLF.

This clone showed up just a few times. J is TRGJ1 or TRGJ2 and V is TRGV5. In the absence of a J gene in TCRdb, the DNA was matched to germline to assign it here. Germline loops: CDR1 VINAFY, CDR2 YDVSNSKD. The length of the CDR3 is 16 residues. Trimming cost V 0 bases and J 3 bases; bases outside gene matches: 11. For the CDR3, the DNA is TGTGCCACCTGGGACAGGCCTCCGAGGATTTATTATAAGAAACTCTTT. Translated: CATWDRPPRIYYKKLF.

Relative to its sample, this clone is medium-sized. The V and J genes are TRGV10 and TRGJP1. TCRdb lists no J gene, so it was determined here by aligning the DNA to germline. TRGV10 is an ORF; its function is uncertain. This CDR3 contains 14 residues. Trimming removed 8 bases from V and 0 bases from J; junction bases left unmatched: 4. DNA for the CDR3: TGTGCTGCGTGGGACAATACCACTGGTTGGTTCAAGATATTT. Its protein product is CAAWDNTTGWFKIF.

The chain is built from TRGV2 and TRGJ1 or TRGJ2. As TCRdb names no J gene, one was assigned here on the basis of a DNA match to germline. In germline, CDR1 is EGSNGY, CDR2 YDSYNSKV. The ends lost 2 bases at V and 2 bases at J; junction bases unmatched: 6. This CDR3 comprises 14 residues. The CDR3 DNA reads TGTGCCACCTGGGACGCACCCTATTATTATAAGAAACTCTTT. Translating it yields CATWDAPYYYKKLF.

Turning to this clone: Because the CDR3's place on the DNA is in doubt, the DNA is left out and the CDR3 is given as listed by TCRdb. The CDR3 protein is CTTVPAGLGTNYYKKLF. The V segment is TRGV11, and no J call was made. TRGV11 is an ORF, and what it does is uncertain. The CDR3 is 17 amino acids in total, end residues counted.